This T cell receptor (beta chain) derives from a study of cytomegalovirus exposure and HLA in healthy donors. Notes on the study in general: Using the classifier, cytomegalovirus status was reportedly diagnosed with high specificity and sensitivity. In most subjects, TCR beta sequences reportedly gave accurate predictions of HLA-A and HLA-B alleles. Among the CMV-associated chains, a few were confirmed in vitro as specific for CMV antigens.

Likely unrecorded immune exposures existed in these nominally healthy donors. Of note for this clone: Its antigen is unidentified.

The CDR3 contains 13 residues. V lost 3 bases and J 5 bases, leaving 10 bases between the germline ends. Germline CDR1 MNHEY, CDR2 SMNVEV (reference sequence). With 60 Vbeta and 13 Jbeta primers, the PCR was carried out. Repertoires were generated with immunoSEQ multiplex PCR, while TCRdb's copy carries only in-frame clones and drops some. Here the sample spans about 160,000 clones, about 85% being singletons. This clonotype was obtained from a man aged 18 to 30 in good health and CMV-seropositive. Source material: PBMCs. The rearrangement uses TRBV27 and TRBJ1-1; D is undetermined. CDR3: CASSFEGWTEAFF. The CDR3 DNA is TGTGCCAGCAGTTTCGAGGGTTGGACTGAAGCTTTCTTT.